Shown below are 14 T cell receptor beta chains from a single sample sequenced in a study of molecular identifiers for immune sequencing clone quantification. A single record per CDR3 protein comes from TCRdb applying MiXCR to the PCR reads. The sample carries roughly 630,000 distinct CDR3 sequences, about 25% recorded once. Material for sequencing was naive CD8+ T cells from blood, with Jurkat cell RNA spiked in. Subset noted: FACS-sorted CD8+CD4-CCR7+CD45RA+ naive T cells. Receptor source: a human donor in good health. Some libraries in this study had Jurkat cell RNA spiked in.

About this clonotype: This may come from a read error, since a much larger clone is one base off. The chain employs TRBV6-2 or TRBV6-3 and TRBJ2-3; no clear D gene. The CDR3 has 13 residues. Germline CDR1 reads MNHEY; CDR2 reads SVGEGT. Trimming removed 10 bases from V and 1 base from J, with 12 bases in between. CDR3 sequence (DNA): TGTGCCAACAGACGGGCCGGCACAGATACGCAGTATTTT. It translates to CANRRAGTDTQYF.

In nucleotides, the CDR3 is TGTGCCAGCAGCTTGGCGGGTGGGGGCGGAAACACCATATATTTT. Its protein is CASSLAGGGGNTIYF. The rearrangement links TRBV5-5 to TRBJ1-3, with a tentative D call TRBD1 (6 bases). The CDR3 totals 15 residues. From germline, CDR1 is SGHKS and CDR2 YYEKEE (reference sequence). The ends were cut back, 0 bases at V and 4 bases at J, with 11 bases in the middle. Full variable domain (remainder filled in from reference TRBV5-5 and TRBJ1-3): DAGVTQSPTHLIKTRGQQVTLRCSPISGHKSVSWYQQVLGQGPQFIFQYYEKEERGRGNFPDRFSARQFPNYSSELNVNALLLGDSALYLCASSLAGGGGNTIYFGEGSWLTVV.

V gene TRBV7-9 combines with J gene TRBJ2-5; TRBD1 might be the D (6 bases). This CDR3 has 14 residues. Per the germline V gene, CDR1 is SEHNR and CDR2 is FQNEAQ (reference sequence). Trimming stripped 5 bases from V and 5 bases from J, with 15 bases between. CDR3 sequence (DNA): TGTGCCAGCAGCCCACCTCTGGGGGCGGAGACCCAGTACTTC. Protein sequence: CASSPPLGAETQYF.

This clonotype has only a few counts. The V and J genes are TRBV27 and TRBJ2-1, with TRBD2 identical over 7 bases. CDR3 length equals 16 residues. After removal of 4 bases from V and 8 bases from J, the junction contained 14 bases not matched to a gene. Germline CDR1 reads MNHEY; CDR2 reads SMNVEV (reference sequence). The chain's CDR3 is CASSSYGYGGSHEQFF. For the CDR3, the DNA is TGTGCCAGCAGTTCTTATGGGTACGGCGGGAGCCATGAGCAGTTCTTC.

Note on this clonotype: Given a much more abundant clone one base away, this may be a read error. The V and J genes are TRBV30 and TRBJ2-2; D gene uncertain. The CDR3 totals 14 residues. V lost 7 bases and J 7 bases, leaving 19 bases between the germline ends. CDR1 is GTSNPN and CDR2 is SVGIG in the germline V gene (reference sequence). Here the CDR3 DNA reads TGTGCCTCCCCGACTCACCGTTTCAACGGGGAGCTGTTTTTT. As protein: CASPTHRFNGELFF.

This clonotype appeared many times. CDR3 amino acids: CASRPRQGGGYTF. The CDR3 region has the DNA TGTGCCAGCAGGCCCCGACAGGGAGGAGGCTACACCTTC. This sequence joins TRBV14 and TRBJ1-2; TRBD1 agrees at 7 bases. V lost 6 bases to trimming and J lost 8 bases; unmatched junction nucleotides: 9. This CDR3 contains 13 residues. Germline-derived CDR1 and CDR2 are SGHDN and FVKESK.

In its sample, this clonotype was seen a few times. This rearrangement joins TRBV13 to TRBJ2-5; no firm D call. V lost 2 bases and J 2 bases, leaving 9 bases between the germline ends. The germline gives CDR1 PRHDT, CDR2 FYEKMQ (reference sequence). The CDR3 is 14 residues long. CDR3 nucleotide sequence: TGTGCCAGCAGCTTACGAACCCAGCAAGAGACCCAGTACTTC. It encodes CASSLRTQQETQYF.

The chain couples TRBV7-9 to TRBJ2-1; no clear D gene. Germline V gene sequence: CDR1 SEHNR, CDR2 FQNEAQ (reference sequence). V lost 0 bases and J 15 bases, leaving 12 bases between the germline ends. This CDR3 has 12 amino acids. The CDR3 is CASSLAERPRFF. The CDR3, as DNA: TGTGCCAGCAGCTTAGCGGAGCGCCCCCGGTTCTTC.

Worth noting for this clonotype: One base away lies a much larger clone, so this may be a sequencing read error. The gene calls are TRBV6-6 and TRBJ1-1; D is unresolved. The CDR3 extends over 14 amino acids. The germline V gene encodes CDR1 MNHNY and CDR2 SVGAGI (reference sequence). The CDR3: CASIYFTVNTEAFF. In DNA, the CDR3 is TGTGCCAGCATTTACTTTACAGTTAACACTGAAGCTTTCTTT.

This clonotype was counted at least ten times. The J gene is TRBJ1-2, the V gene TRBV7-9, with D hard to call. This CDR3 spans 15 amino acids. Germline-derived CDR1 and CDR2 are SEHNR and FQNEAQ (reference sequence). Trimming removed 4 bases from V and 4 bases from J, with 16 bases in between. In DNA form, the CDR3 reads TGTGCCAGCAGCTCAGTAAAAAGAGGCTTCTATGGCTACACCTTC. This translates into CASSSVKRGFYGYTF.

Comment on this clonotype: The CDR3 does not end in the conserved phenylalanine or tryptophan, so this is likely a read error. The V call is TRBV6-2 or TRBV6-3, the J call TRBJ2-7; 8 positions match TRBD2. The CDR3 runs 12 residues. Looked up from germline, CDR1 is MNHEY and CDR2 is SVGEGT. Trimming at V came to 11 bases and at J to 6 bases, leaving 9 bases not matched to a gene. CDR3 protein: CACGLARAEQYL. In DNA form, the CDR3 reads TGTGCCTGTGGACTAGCTCGCGCCGAGCAGTACCTC.

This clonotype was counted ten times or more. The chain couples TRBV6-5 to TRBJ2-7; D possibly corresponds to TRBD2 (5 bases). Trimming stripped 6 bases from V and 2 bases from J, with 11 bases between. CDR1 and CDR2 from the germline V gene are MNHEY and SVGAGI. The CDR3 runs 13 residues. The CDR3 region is CASRADGTYEQYF. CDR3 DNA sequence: TGTGCCAGCAGAGCGGACGGAACCTACGAGCAGTACTTC.

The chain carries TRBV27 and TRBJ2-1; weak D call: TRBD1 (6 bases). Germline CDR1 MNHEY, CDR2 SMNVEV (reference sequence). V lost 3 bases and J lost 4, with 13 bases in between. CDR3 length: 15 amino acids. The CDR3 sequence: CASSFGGTPYNEQFF. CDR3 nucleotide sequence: TGTGCCAGCAGTTTTGGTGGGACACCATACAATGAGCAGTTCTTC.

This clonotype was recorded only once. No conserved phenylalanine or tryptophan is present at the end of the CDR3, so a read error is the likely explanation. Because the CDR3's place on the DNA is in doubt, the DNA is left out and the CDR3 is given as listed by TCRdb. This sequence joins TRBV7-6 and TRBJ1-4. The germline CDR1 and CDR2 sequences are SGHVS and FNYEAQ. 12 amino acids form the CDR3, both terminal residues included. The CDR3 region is CASSSLNEKLVL.